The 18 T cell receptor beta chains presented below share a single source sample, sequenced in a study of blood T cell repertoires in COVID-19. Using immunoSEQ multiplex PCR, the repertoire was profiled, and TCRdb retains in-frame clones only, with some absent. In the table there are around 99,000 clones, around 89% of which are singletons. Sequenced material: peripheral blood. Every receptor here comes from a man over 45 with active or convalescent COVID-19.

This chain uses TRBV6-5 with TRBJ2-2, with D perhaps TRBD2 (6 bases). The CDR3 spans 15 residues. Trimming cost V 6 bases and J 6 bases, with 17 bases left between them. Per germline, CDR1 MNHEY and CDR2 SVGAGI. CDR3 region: CASRAEGRRAGELFF. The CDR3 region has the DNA TGTGCCAGCAGGGCAGAGGGCCGGAGGGCCGGGGAGCTGTTTTTT.

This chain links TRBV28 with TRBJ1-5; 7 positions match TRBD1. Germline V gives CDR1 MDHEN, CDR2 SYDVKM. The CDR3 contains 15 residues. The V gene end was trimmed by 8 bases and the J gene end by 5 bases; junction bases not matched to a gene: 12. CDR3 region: CASWPPGQLYQPQHF. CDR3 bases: TGTGCCAGCTGGCCCCCGGGACAGCTTTATCAGCCCCAGCATTTT.

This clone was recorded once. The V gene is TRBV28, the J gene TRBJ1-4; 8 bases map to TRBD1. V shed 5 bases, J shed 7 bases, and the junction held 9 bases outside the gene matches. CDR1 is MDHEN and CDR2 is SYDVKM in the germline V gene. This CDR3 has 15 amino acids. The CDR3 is CASSASQGAAEKLFF. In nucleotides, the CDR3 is TGTGCCAGCAGTGCTTCTCAGGGGGCCGCTGAAAAACTGTTTTTT.

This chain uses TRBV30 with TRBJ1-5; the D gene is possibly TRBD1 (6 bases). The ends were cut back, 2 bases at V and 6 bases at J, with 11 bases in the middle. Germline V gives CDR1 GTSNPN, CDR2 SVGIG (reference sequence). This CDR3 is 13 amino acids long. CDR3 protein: CAWSQGGSQPQHF. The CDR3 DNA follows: TGTGCCTGGAGTCAAGGGGGTAGTCAGCCCCAGCATTTT.

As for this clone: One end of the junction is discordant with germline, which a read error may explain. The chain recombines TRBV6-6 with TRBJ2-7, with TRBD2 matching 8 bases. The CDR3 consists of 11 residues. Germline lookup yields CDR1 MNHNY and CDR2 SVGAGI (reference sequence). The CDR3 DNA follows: TGTGCCAGCAGTATGACCGGGACTAGTATCTTC. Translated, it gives CASSMTGTSIF.

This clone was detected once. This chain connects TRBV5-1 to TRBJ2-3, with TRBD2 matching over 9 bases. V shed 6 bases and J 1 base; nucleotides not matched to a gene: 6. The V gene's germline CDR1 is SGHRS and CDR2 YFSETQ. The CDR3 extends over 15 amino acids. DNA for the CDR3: TGCGCCAGCATTGGCGGGAGGGCGGGCACAGATACGCAGTATTTT. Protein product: CASIGGRAGTDTQYF.

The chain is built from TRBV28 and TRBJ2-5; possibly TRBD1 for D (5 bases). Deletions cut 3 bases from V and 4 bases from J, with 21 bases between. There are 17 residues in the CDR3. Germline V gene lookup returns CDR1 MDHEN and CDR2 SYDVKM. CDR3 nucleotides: TGTGCCAGCAGTTTTTCCTTCCGATCCGTGCAGGGAGAGACCCAGTACTTC. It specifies CASSFSFRSVQGETQYF.

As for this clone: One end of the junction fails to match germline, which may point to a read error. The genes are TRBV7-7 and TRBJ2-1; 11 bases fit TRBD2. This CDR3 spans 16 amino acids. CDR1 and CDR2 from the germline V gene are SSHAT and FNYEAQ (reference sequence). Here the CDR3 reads CASSSLAGGDYNEQFF. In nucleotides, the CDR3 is TGTGCTAGCAGCTCGCTAGCGGGAGGCGACTACAATGAGCAGTTCTTC.

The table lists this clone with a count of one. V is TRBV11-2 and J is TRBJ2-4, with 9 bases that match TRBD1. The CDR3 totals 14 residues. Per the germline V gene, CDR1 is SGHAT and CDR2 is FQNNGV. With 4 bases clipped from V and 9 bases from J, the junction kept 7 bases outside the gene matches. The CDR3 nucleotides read TGTGCCAGCAGCTCCCTCCGGACAGGGGTCATTCAGTACTTC. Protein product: CASSSLRTGVIQYF.

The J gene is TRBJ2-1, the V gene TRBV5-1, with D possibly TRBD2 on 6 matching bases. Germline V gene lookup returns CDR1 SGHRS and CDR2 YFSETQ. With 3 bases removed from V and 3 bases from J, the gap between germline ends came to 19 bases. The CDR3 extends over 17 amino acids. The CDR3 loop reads CASSSSGRDLNYNEQFF. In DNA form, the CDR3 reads TGCGCCAGCAGCTCAAGCGGGCGCGACCTAAACTACAATGAGCAGTTCTTC.

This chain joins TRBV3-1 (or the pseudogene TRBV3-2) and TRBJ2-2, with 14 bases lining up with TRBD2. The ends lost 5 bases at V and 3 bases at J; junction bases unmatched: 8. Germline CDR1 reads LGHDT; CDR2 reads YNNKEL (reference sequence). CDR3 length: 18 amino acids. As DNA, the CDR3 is TGTGCCAGCAGCTTAGGACTAGCGGGAGGATGGGACACCGGGGAGCTGTTTTTT. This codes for CASSLGLAGGWDTGELFF.

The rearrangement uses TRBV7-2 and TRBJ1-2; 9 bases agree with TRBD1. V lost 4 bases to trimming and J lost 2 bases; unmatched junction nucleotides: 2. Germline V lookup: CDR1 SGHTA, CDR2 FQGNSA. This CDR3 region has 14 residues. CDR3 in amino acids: CASSWGTGNYGYTF. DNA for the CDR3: TGTGCCAGCAGCTGGGGGACAGGGAACTATGGCTACACCTTC.

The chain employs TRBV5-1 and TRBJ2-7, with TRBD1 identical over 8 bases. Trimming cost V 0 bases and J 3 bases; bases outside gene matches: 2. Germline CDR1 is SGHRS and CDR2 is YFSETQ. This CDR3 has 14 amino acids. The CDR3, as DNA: TGCGCCAGCAGCTTGGGAGGACAGGGCTACGAGCAGTACTTC. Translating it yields CASSLGGQGYEQYF.

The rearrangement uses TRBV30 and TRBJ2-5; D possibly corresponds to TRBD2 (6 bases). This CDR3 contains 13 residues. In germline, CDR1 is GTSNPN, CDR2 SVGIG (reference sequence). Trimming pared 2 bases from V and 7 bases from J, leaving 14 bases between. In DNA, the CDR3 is TGTGCCTGGAGTTTGATGGGAGGCGGGACCCAGTACTTC. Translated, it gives CAWSLMGGGTQYF.

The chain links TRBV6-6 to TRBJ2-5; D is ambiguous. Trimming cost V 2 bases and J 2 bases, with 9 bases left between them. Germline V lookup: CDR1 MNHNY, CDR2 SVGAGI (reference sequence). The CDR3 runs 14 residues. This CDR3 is CASSYRQVQETQYF. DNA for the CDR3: TGTGCCAGCAGTTACCGGCAGGTTCAAGAGACCCAGTACTTC.

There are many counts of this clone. The CDR3, as DNA: TGTGCCACCAGGACTAGCGGTTACAATGAGCAGTTCTTC. Its protein product is CATRTSGYNEQFF. This sequence joins TRBV6-5 and TRBJ2-1, with 10 bases that match TRBD2. The V and J ends lost 10 bases and 4 bases, in that order; junction bases with no gene match: 4. CDR1 and CDR2 (germline): MNHEY, SVGAGI. The CDR3 totals 13 residues.

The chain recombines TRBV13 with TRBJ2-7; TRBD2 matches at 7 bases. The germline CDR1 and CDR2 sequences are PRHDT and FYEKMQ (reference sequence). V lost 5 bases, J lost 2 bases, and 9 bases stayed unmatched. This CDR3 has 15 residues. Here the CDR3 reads CASSGLEAEPYEQYF. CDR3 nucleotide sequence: TGTGCCAGCAGCGGACTAGAGGCAGAGCCCTACGAGCAGTACTTC.

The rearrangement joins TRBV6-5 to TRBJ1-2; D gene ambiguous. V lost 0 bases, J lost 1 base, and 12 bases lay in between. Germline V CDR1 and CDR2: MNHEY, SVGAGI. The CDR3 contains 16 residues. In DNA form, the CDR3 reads TGTGCCAGCAGTTACTCGAGCCCCGGAGGTAACTATGGCTACACCTTC. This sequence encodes CASSYSSPGGNYGYTF.